This T cell receptor beta chain was obtained from a study of T cells after yellow fever vaccination. This clonotype has more than one count but fewer than ten. For TCR, cDNA came from 5'RACE template switching, which added a universal primer site and UMIs. TCRdb passed the 5' RACE reads through MiXCR, listing each CDR3 protein once. This sample yields a few hundred thousand distinct CDR3 sequences, of which 12% are seen a single time; roughly 3% belongs to the top ten. This CDR3 spans 12 amino acids. The V and J ends lost 2 bases and 3 bases respectively, with 8 bases between them. Germline CDR1 is GTSNPN and CDR2 is SVGIG (reference sequence).

The source is a man younger than 30 who received the YFV17D yellow fever vaccine. This chain uses TRBV30 with TRBJ2-7, with a weak D call TRBD1 (5 bases). Here the sequenced sample was CD4+ T cells sorted from PBMCs, taken 15 days after the yellow fever booster vaccination. In DNA, the CDR3 is TGTGCCTGGAGTCCAGGGCACTACGAGCAGTACTTC. It encodes CAWSPGHYEQYF.